This TCR beta chain was found in a study of Ad26.COV2.S vaccination and SARS-CoV-2 variants. About the study: Donor got 5x10^10 or 1x10^11 viral particles of Ad26.COV2.S.

Looked up from germline, CDR1 is SGHNT and CDR2 is YYREEE (reference sequence). V shed 8 bases, J shed 9 bases, and the junction held 15 bases outside the gene matches. The CDR3 has 15 residues. Produced via immunoSEQ multiplex PCR; TCRdb's table is partial and in-frame only. The sample records about 400,000 clones, 75% to 90% being singletons. The sample's treatment: some 20 received Ad26.COV2.S at low or high dose, single or two shots; about five received placebo; per-sample allocation not given. The samples were gathered on day 63 after the first injection of vaccine or placebo. Based in Boston, the donor was an adult of 18-55 years. Study findings and constraints: Post-vaccination breadth of spike-specific CD8+ and CD4+ T cell responses was reportedly substantial.

To note about this clone: Its antigen remains unknown.

The sample here was peripheral blood, taken in a trial of Ad26.COV2.S vaccine versus placebo. The chain joins TRBV5-4 to TRBJ2-1, with 9 bases that match TRBD2. The sequence was obtained from a person between 18 and 65 years old who received the Ad26.COV2.S COVID-19 vaccine or a placebo. The CDR3 DNA reads as TGTGCCAGTAGCCCGGCGAGCGGGAGGCCGGGTGAGCAGTTCTTC. Amino acids: CASSPASGRPGEQFF.